This T cell receptor beta chain was recovered during a study of blood T cell repertoires in COVID-19. For the study at large: Researchers got acute and convalescent COVID-19 samples from the United States, Italy and Spain. PBMCs, B-cell-depleted T cells, or T cells provided the cDNA or gDNA that made up the material.

The V gene lost 5 bases and the J gene lost 3 bases, with 14 bases spanning the gap. CDR1 and CDR2 from the germline V gene are MNHEY and SVGAGI. This CDR3 is built from 14 residues. Original methodology: Reference gene primer amplification gave estimated nucleated cell counts. Libraries were prepared by immunoSEQ multiplex PCR; TCRdb keeps only in-frame clonotypes and omits some of them. For V, J and clone size, that table is used; D and trimming come from the DNA. Of over 30,000 clones listed, about 75% are singletons. The TCR was taken from a man older than 75 with active or convalescent COVID-19. The sequenced material came from peripheral blood. The rearrangement links TRBV6-5 to TRBJ2-7; perhaps TRBD2 as D (6 bases). CDR3 in amino acids: CASSIRDSNYEQYF. CDR3 DNA: TGTGCCAGCAGTATTCGGGACTCCAACTACGAGCAGTACTTC.